Below, 18 T cell receptor beta chains from the same sample are listed, as sequenced in a study of tumor-infiltrating lymphocytes in primary liver carcinoma. A constant-region primer served to make TCR beta cDNA from approximately 490 ng total RNA. ARM-PCR was slightly modified, and three nested multiplex PCR rounds with it gave rise to the TCR beta libraries. TRBV1-TRBV30 forward and Cbeta reverse primers drove the first two roughly 10-cycle rounds. TCRdb processed the multiplex PCR reads anew with MiXCR; each CDR3 protein has one entry. The profile covers 300,000 to 400,000 distinct CDR3 sequences, with almost 65% appearing a single time and 5.5% to 8% taken by the ten largest. It was unsorted whole blood that yielded blood RNA, and germline DNA was also extracted. The material sequenced was peripheral blood. The source is a man aged 40-50 years with primary liver carcinoma and hepatitis B virus infection.

Regarding this clonotype: Mismatch with germline at one junction end may stem from a read error. This chain uses TRBV4-3 with TRBJ2-7; maybe TRBD1 (5 bases). This CDR3 is 14 amino acids long. Germline loops: CDR1 LGHNA, CDR2 YSLEER. The CDR3 DNA reads TGCACCAGCAACCAAGAAGGAGACAGTTACGAGCAGTACTTC. This gives the protein CTSNQEGDSYEQYF.

This clonotype turned up a few times. The chain recombines TRBV7-9 with TRBJ1-3; a possible D gene is TRBD1 (5 bases). The CDR3 is made up of 13 amino acids. V lost 8 bases to trimming and J lost 0 bases, with 8 bases between them. CDR1 is SEHNR, CDR2 FQNEAQ, per germline (reference sequence). The CDR3 DNA sequence: TGTGCCAGCGGTGGGGGCTCTGGAAACACCATATATTTT. As protein: CASGGGSGNTIYF.

Worth noting for this clonotype: The CDR3 ends on some other residue instead of the conserved phenylalanine or tryptophan, so this is likely a read error. CDR3 nucleotide sequence: TGCGCCAGCAGCCAGGATTATACTGAAGCTTTCTCT. This sequence encodes CASSQDYTEAFS. The chain is built from TRBV4-1 and TRBJ1-1; D ambiguous. The CDR3 totals 12 residues. V was trimmed by 3 bases and J by 5 bases, leaving 7 bases between them. From germline, CDR1 is MGHRA and CDR2 YSYEKL.

A word on this clonotype: This could be a read error, since a much larger clone is one nucleotide away. The CDR3 reads CASSNRDGQETQYF. CDR3 coding DNA: TGCGCCAGCAGCAACCGGGACGGACAAGAGACCCAGTACTTC. The chain carries TRBV4-1 and TRBJ2-5; D may correspond to TRBD1 or TRBD2 (5 bases each). The germline CDR1 and CDR2 sequences are MGHRA and YSYEKL. CDR3 length equals 14 residues. V dropped 5 bases and J dropped 2 bases, with 12 bases sitting between them.

Comments on this clonotype: The CDR3 does not end in the conserved phenylalanine or tryptophan, so this is likely a read error. Because the CDR3's place on the DNA is in doubt, the DNA is left out and the CDR3 is given as listed by TCRdb. The chain uses TRBV29-1 and TRBJ2-7; TRBD2 is the table's D call and was not checked against the DNA. The CDR3 spans 14 residues, counting both ends. Germline CDR1 SQVTM, CDR2 ANQGSEA. This chain's CDR3 is CSVQTSGSSYEQCY.

Concerning this clonotype: The germline gene is not matched at one end of the junction; a read error may be the cause. The chain has TRBV11-3 and TRBJ2-1, with 7 bases aligning to TRBD1. The length of the CDR3 is 16 residues. Germline V gene data show CDR1 as SGHNT and CDR2 as YENEEA. CDR3 sequence (DNA): TGTGCCAGCAGACCATCGGACAGGCCAGGGGCCAATGGGCAGTTCTTC. It codes for CASRPSDRPGANGQFF.

In regard to this clonotype: This could be a read error, since a much larger clone is one nucleotide away. V usage is TRBV6-2 or TRBV6-3 and J usage is TRBJ2-5, with 10 bases that match TRBD2. In germline, CDR1 is MNHEY, CDR2 SVGEGT. The CDR3 extends over 14 amino acids. J gave up 5 bases and V 6 bases, and 6 bases lay outside the gene matches. The CDR3 coding sequence is TGTGCCAGCAGGCAGGGACTAGCGCATGAGACCCAGTACTTC. This sequence encodes CASRQGLAHETQYF.

In its sample, this clonotype was seen many times. This chain uses TRBV6-5 with TRBJ2-1; 12 nucleotides align to TRBD2. J was trimmed by 7 bases and V by 4 bases; bases with no gene match: 5. In germline, CDR1 is MNHEY, CDR2 SVGAGI. The CDR3 is made up of 15 amino acids. CDR3 amino acids: CASSFRLAGVNEQFF. The CDR3 DNA reads as TGTGCCAGCAGTTTCCGACTAGCGGGAGTAAATGAGCAGTTCTTC.

The sample holds a few counts of this clonotype. V is TRBV5-4 and J is TRBJ2-6; D uncertain. Trimming stripped 2 bases from V and 4 bases from J, with 10 bases between. This CDR3 is built from 15 residues. Germline values: CDR1 SGHNT, CDR2 YYREEE (reference sequence). The CDR3 protein is CASSLSRLGANVLTF. CDR3 bases: TGTGCCAGCAGCTTAAGTAGGCTCGGGGCCAACGTCCTGACTTTC.

Comment on this clonotype: One end of the junction is discordant with germline, which a read error may explain. For the CDR3, the DNA is TGTGCCAGCGGCTTCGATACGGGTACGCAGTATTTT. Amino acid sequence: CASGFDTGTQYF. The chain is built from TRBV11-3 and TRBJ2-3; D is undetermined. Germline loops: CDR1 SGHNT, CDR2 YENEEA. This CDR3 spans 12 amino acids.

Regarding this clonotype: A read error may explain this, as a much larger clone is one base away. The genes are TRBV14 and TRBJ2-3; D gene ambiguous. CDR3 length equals 13 residues. Germline lookup yields CDR1 SGHDN and CDR2 FVKESK. CDR3 loop: CANSPDLTDTQYF. In nucleotides, the CDR3 is TGTGCCAACAGCCCCGACCTCACAGATACGCAGTATTTT.

Of note for this clonotype: The conserved phenylalanine or tryptophan normally closing the CDR3 is absent here, so this likely arose from a read error. The chain uses TRBV11-2 and TRBJ2-2, with D hard to call. The length of the CDR3 is 12 residues. Germline CDR1 reads SGHAT; CDR2 reads FQNNGV. CDR3 amino acids: CASTLARRELFS. The CDR3 DNA sequence: TGTGCCAGCACCTTAGCCAGGCGGGAGCTGTTTTCT.

This clonotype was seen a handful of times. The chain is built from TRBV4-1 and TRBJ2-2; D is unclear. This CDR3 is built from 15 residues. Germline CDR1 and CDR2: MGHRA and YSYEKL. V was cut by 0 bases and J by 4 bases, with 9 bases left in between. CDR3 sequence: CASSQDVSGTGELFF. As DNA, the CDR3 is TGCGCCAGCAGCCAAGATGTTTCGGGCACCGGGGAGCTGTTTTTT.

This clonotype was counted many times. One end of the junction fails to match germline, which may point to a read error. The rearrangement uses TRBV5-1 and TRBJ2-1; possibly TRBD2 for D (5 bases). Looked up from germline, CDR1 is SGHRS and CDR2 is YFSETQ. The CDR3 extends over 14 amino acids. CDR3 DNA: TGCGCCAGCAACTTGGTCCCGGGGTCCAATGAGCAGTTCTTC. Translated: CASNLVPGSNEQFF. Complete variable domain (other parts from reference TRBV5-1 and TRBJ2-1): KAGVTQTPRYLIKTRGQQVTLSCSPISGHRSVSWYQQTPGQGLQFLFEYFSETQRNKGNFPGRFSGRQFSNSRSEMNVSTLELGDSALYLCASNLVPGSNEQFFGPGTRLTVL.

For this clonotype: Being one base from a much bigger clone, this may be a read error. The CDR3 DNA reads TGTGCCAGCAGTTACTCCCGGGACAGGGTTGGGTGTCAGCCCCAGCATTTT. Amino acids: CASSYSRDRVGCQPQHF. V usage is TRBV6-6 and J usage is TRBJ1-5; 9 bases are shared with TRBD1. The CDR3 totals 17 residues. Losses at the gene ends were 0 bases for V and 6 bases for J; bases not matched to a gene: 9. Per the germline V gene, CDR1 is MNHNY and CDR2 is SVGAGI (reference sequence).

In regard to this clonotype: Relative to the germline gene, one junction end is altered; a read error may explain this. The chain employs TRBV29-1 and TRBJ2-7, with D perhaps being TRBD1 or TRBD2 (5 bases each). Germline V CDR1 and CDR2: SQVTM, ANQGSEA. CDR3 length: 12 amino acids. The chain's CDR3 is CSLGRARDEQYF. For the CDR3, the DNA is TGCAGCCTGGGACGTGCCCGGGACGAGCAGTATTTC.

This clonotype came up many times. V gene TRBV6-2 or TRBV6-3 combines with J gene TRBJ2-7; D is perhaps TRBD1 (5 bases). The V gene's germline CDR1 is MNHEY and CDR2 SVGEGT. The CDR3 runs to 13 residues. The V end was cut by 4 bases, the J end by 0 bases, with 7 bases between. CDR3 sequence (DNA): TGTGCCAGCAGTTCGGACAACTCCTACGAGCAGTACTTC. Encoded protein: CASSSDNSYEQYF.

With regard to this clonotype: A much larger clone lies one base from this, so it may be a read error. The CDR3 is CASSNQGITEAFF. The CDR3 nucleotides read TGCGCCAGCAGTAATCAGGGAATCACTGAAGCTTTCTTT. This chain joins TRBV5-1 and TRBJ1-1, with D possibly being TRBD1 (5 bases). Germline V gene sequence: CDR1 SGHRS, CDR2 YFSETQ. The CDR3 totals 13 residues. V lost 5 bases and J 4 bases, leaving 12 bases between the germline ends.